This is a list of T cell receptor beta chains from one sample in a study of blood T cell repertoires in COVID-19. Using immunoSEQ multiplex PCR, the repertoire was profiled, and TCRdb retains in-frame clones only, with some absent. In the table there are fewer than 250,000 clones, 80% to 90% of which are singletons. Sequenced material: peripheral blood. The receptor source for this set is a man aged 35-49 years with acute or convalescent COVID-19. Each CDR3 is given with its conserved first and last residue. The D gene is left open where the match is weak. Size is omitted from some rows. Given values are once, few, many or a class for expanded clones.

D gene: TRBD1; J gene: TRBJ2-2; clone size: -; V gene: TRBV9; CDR3 protein: CASSAGDREYFYTGELFF; CDR3 DNA: TGTGCCAGCAGCGCAGGGGACAGGGAATATTTTTACACCGGGGAGCTGTTTTTT
D gene: TRBD1; J gene: TRBJ1-4; clone size: -; V gene: TRBV4-1; CDR3 protein: CASSQTGTGVEKLFF; CDR3 DNA: TGCGCCAGCAGCCAGACCGGGACAGGGGTGGAAAAACTGTTTTTT
D gene: TRBD1; J gene: TRBJ2-2; clone size: few; V gene: TRBV5-6; CDR3 protein: CASSLRDRETGELFF; CDR3 DNA: TGTGCCAGCAGCCTCCGGGACAGGGAAACCGGGGAGCTGTTTTTT
D gene: TRBD1; J gene: TRBJ1-1; clone size: -; V gene: TRBV5-1; CDR3 protein: CASSLTGTVTEAFF; CDR3 DNA: TGCGCCAGCAGCTTGACGGGGACAGTCACTGAAGCTTTCTTT
D gene: TRBD1; J gene: TRBJ2-7; clone size: -; V gene: TRBV19; CDR3 protein: CASSIGTAFVREQYF; CDR3 DNA: TGTGCCAGTAGTATTGGGACAGCCTTTGTACGCGAGCAGTACTTC
D gene: TRBD2; J gene: TRBJ2-2; clone size: -; V gene: TRBV2; CDR3 protein: CATLGAGTNTGELFF; CDR3 DNA: TGTGCCACCCTGGGAGCGGGGACGAACACCGGGGAGCTGTTTTTT
D gene: TRBD1; J gene: TRBJ1-2; clone size: -; V gene: TRBV6-5; CDR3 protein: CASSSPTGRGLYGYTF; CDR3 DNA: TGTGCCAGCAGTTCCCCGACAGGGAGAGGACTTTATGGCTACACCTTC
D gene: -; J gene: TRBJ1-1; clone size: -; V gene: TRBV5-1; CDR3 protein: CASSQAGMNTEAFF; CDR3 DNA: TGCGCCAGCAGTCAAGCGGGGATGAACACTGAAGCTTTCTTT
D gene: TRBD1; J gene: TRBJ1-6; clone size: -; V gene: TRBV7-9; CDR3 protein: CASSSGTGNNSPLHF; CDR3 DNA: TGTGCCAGCAGCTCGGGGACAGGGAACAATTCACCCCTCCACTTT
D gene: -; J gene: TRBJ1-2; clone size: once; V gene: TRBV10-3; CDR3 protein: CAISESEGLGYTF; CDR3 DNA: TGTGCCATCAGTGAGTCAGAGGGCCTAGGCTACACCTTC
D gene: TRBD1; J gene: TRBJ1-5; clone size: -; V gene: TRBV10-3; CDR3 protein: CAISLGQGEQPQHF; CDR3 DNA: TGTGCCATCAGTTTGGGACAGGGCGAGCAGCCCCAGCATTTT
D gene: TRBD1; J gene: TRBJ1-5; clone size: -; V gene: TRBV5-1; CDR3 protein: CASSPGQGNQPQHF; CDR3 DNA: TGCGCCAGCAGCCCCGGACAGGGCAATCAGCCCCAGCATTTT
D gene: TRBD1; J gene: TRBJ1-6; clone size: once; V gene: TRBV2; CDR3 protein: CASSRQGWSSPLHF; CDR3 DNA: TGTGCCAGCAGTCGACAGGGCTGGAGTTCACCCCTCCACTTT
D gene: -; J gene: TRBJ2-3; clone size: -; V gene: TRBV30; CDR3 protein: CAWIAGKDTQYF; CDR3 DNA: TGTGCCTGGATTGCAGGGAAAGATACGCAGTATTTT
D gene: TRBD1; J gene: TRBJ1-2; clone size: -; V gene: TRBV30; CDR3 protein: CAWQGAYGYTF; CDR3 DNA: TGTGCCTGGCAGGGGGCGTATGGCTACACCTTC
D gene: -; J gene: TRBJ2-3; clone size: -; V gene: TRBV5-1; CDR3 protein: CASSGGDSPDTQYF; CDR3 DNA: TGCGCCAGCAGCGGAGGGGACAGTCCAGATACGCAGTATTTT
D gene: TRBD2; J gene: TRBJ2-5; clone size: -; V gene: TRBV2; CDR3 protein: CASSPSGGGQETQYF; CDR3 DNA: TGTGCCAGCAGTCCTAGCGGGGGAGGCCAAGAGACCCAGTACTTC
D gene: -; J gene: TRBJ1-5; clone size: once; V gene: TRBV6-2/TRBV6-3; CDR3 protein: CASSYGGGTPSNQPQHF; CDR3 DNA: TGTGCCAGCAGTTACGGCGGCGGGACCCCGAGCAATCAGCCCCAGCATTTT
D gene: -; J gene: TRBJ1-6; clone size: -; V gene: TRBV30; CDR3 protein: CAWRAYGGSNSPLHF; CDR3 DNA: TGTGCCTGGAGGGCCTATGGGGGCTCCAATTCACCCCTCCACTTT
D gene: -; J gene: TRBJ1-2; clone size: few; V gene: TRBV30; CDR3 protein: CAWRNSNYGYTF; CDR3 DNA: TGTGCCTGGAGGAACTCTAACTATGGCTACACCTTC
D gene: -; J gene: TRBJ1-1; clone size: -; V gene: TRBV19; CDR3 protein: CASSMSGSVNTEAFF; CDR3 DNA: TGTGCCAGTAGTATGTCGGGTTCGGTGAACACTGAAGCTTTCTTT
D gene: TRBD1; J gene: TRBJ1-5; clone size: -; V gene: TRBV6-5; CDR3 protein: CASSPGGGYQPQHF; CDR3 DNA: TGTGCCAGCAGTCCAGGGGGCGGCTATCAGCCCCAGCATTTT
D gene: -; J gene: TRBJ2-5; clone size: -; V gene: TRBV7-6; CDR3 protein: CASSLVRGGPMETQYF; CDR3 DNA: TGTGCCAGCAGCTTAGTGAGGGGGGGGCCGATGGAGACCCAGTACTTC
D gene: -; J gene: TRBJ2-6; clone size: -; V gene: TRBV7-3; CDR3 protein: CASSSGQGGANVLTF; CDR3 DNA: TGTGCCAGCAGCTCTGGTCAGGGAGGGGCCAACGTCCTGACTTTC
D gene: TRBD2; J gene: TRBJ2-5; clone size: -; V gene: TRBV19; CDR3 protein: CASSSGGAQETQYF; CDR3 DNA: TGTGCCAGTAGTAGCGGGGGGGCTCAAGAGACCCAGTACTTC
D gene: -; J gene: TRBJ1-4; clone size: few; V gene: TRBV21-1; CDR3 protein: CASSKADSNEKLFF; CDR3 DNA: TGTGCCAGCAGCAAAGCCGACTCTAATGAAAAACTGTTTTTT
D gene: -; J gene: TRBJ1-5; clone size: -; V gene: TRBV4-1; CDR3 protein: CASSQGDRSYQPQHF; CDR3 DNA: TGCGCCAGCAGCCAAGGCGACAGATCCTATCAGCCCCAGCATTTT